These T cell receptor beta chains were read from a single sample in a study of cytomegalovirus exposure and HLA in healthy donors. Data came from immunoSEQ multiplex PCR; TCRdb stores just in-frame clones and leaves some out. This repertoire shows tens of thousands of clones, about 70% found once; its top ten account for under 8%. The sample taken for sequencing was PBMCs. Source of these receptors: a man aged 25 to 40 in good health and CMV-seronegative. Both conserved end residues are part of each CDR3. A D gene is named only where the DNA matches it firmly. Expanded clones are given a class, and other clones once, few, many or no size at all.

J gene: TRBJ2-5
D gene: -
V gene: TRBV29-1
clone size: -
CDR3 DNA: TGCAGCGCCCGGGTCCGGAACCAAGAGACCCAGTACTTC
CDR3 protein: CSARVRNQETQYF

J gene: TRBJ2-1
D gene: TRBD1
V gene: TRBV6-1
clone size: -
CDR3 DNA: TGTGCCAGCAGTGTAGGGGGCAGCTCCTACAATGAGCAGTTCTTC
CDR3 protein: CASSVGGSSYNEQFF

J gene: TRBJ1-5
D gene: -
V gene: TRBV28
clone size: medium-sized
CDR3 DNA: TGTGCCAGCAGTGTCGACAGGCTTTACAATCAGCCCCAGCATTTT
CDR3 protein: CASSVDRLYNQPQHF

J gene: TRBJ2-1
D gene: TRBD2
V gene: TRBV10-1
clone size: -
CDR3 DNA: TGCGCCAGCAGTGATGAGTTGTCTAGCGGGACGAATGAGCAGTTCTTC
CDR3 protein: CASSDELSSGTNEQFF

J gene: TRBJ2-1
D gene: TRBD2
V gene: TRBV28
clone size: -
CDR3 DNA: TGTGCCAGCAGGGCGGGAGTCCCCTACAATGAGCAGTTCTTC
CDR3 protein: CASRAGVPYNEQFF

J gene: TRBJ1-2
D gene: TRBD1
V gene: TRBV10-2
clone size: -
CDR3 DNA: TGCGCCAGCAGTGAGTCTTCCAGGGGGCAGGGCTATGGCTACACCTTC
CDR3 protein: CASSESSRGQGYGYTF

J gene: TRBJ1-1
D gene: TRBD1
V gene: TRBV6-5
clone size: -
CDR3 DNA: TGTGCCAGCAGCGACCTAACAGGGGTTGAAGCTTTCTTT
CDR3 protein: CASSDLTGVEAFF

J gene: TRBJ2-2
D gene: TRBD1
V gene: TRBV2
clone size: -
CDR3 DNA: TGTGCCAGCAGGGGGACAGGGTCGAACACCGGGGAGCTGTTTTTT
CDR3 protein: CASRGTGSNTGELFF

J gene: TRBJ2-7
D gene: -
V gene: TRBV19
clone size: few
CDR3 DNA: TGTGCCAGTAGTATTCCGGCGGGCGAGCAGTACTTC
CDR3 protein: CASSIPAGEQYF

J gene: TRBJ1-6
D gene: -
V gene: TRBV7-2
clone size: -
CDR3 DNA: TGTGCCAGCAGCTTCACCAGGGGTGGTAATTCACCCCTCCACTTT
CDR3 protein: CASSFTRGGNSPLHF

J gene: TRBJ1-3
D gene: -
V gene: TRBV6-1
clone size: -
CDR3 DNA: TGTGCCAGCCGTCGACAGGAGAACTCTGGAAACACCATATATTTT
CDR3 protein: CASRRQENSGNTIYF

J gene: TRBJ2-7
D gene: TRBD2
V gene: TRBV5-4
clone size: -
CDR3 DNA: TGTGCCAGCAGCTTCGGGACTAGCCGCGAGCAGTACTTC
CDR3 protein: CASSFGTSREQYF

J gene: TRBJ1-5
D gene: TRBD1
V gene: TRBV6-5
clone size: -
CDR3 DNA: TGTGCCAGCAGTTACCGGGACAGGGTCGGCAATCAGCCCCAGCATTTT
CDR3 protein: CASSYRDRVGNQPQHF

J gene: TRBJ2-3
D gene: TRBD2
V gene: TRBV5-1
clone size: -
CDR3 DNA: TGCGCCAGCAGCTGGACTAGCGGGGGGCGCACAGATACGCAGTATTTT
CDR3 protein: CASSWTSGGRTDTQYF